Here is one T cell receptor (beta chain) with its context. At one end the junction does not follow the germline gene, possibly because of a read error. This entry belongs to a study of blood T cells in healthy people across ages. It was with a sample-barcoded 5' primer and a J-beta primer mix that a second PCR of roughly 7 to 12 cycles was run. TCRdb used MiXCR to reprocess the 5' RACE reads, holding one entry per CDR3 protein. The sample holds roughly 1,300,000 distinct CDR3 sequences; around 59% are singletons and the top ten take 6.5% to 8%. This CDR3 comprises 15 residues. Germline values: CDR1 DFQATT, CDR2 SNEGSKA (reference sequence).

The genes are TRBV20-1 and TRBJ2-3, with 9 nucleotides matching TRBD2. The clonotype originates from a man younger than 30 in good health. Sequencing input: blood. This CDR3 is CSARGSGGITDTQYF. CDR3 nucleotides: TGCAGCGCTAGGGGTAGCGGGGGAATCACAGATACGCAGTATTTT.